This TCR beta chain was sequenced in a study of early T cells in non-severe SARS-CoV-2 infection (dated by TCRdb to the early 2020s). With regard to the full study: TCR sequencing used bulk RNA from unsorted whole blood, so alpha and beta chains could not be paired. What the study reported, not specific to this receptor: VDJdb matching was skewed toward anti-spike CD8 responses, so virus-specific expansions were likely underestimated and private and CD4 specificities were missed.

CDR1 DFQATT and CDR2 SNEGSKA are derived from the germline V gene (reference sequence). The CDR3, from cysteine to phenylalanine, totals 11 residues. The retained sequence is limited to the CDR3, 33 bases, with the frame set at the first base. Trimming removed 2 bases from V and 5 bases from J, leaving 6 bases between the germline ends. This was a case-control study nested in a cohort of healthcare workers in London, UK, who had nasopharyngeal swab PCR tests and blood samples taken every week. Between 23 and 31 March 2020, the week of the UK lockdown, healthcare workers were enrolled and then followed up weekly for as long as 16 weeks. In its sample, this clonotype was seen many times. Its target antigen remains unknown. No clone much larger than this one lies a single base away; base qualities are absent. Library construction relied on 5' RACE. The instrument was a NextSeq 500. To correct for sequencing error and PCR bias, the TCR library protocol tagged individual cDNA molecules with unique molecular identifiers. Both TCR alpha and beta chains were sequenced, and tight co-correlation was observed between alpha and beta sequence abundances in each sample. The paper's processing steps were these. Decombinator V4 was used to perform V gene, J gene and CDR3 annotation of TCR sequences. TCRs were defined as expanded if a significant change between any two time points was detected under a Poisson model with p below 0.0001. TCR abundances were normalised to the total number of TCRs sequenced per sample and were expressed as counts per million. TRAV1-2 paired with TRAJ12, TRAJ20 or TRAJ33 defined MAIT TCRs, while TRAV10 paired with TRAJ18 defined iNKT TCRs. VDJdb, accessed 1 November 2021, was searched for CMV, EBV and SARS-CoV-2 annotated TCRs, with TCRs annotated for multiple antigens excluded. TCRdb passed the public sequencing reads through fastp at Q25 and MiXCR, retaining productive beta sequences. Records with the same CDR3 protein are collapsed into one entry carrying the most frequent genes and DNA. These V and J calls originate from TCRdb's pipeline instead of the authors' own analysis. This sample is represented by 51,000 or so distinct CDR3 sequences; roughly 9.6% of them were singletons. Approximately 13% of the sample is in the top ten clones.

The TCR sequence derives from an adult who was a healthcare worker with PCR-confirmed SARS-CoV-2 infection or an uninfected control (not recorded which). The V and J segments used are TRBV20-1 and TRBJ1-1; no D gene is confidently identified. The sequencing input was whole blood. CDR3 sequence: CSARRVTEAFF. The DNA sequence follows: TGCAGTGCTAGACGGGTGACTGAAGCTTTCTTT.